This is a list of T cell receptor beta chains from one sample in a study of beta chain features in type 1 diabetes. Clones were read by immunoSEQ multiplex PCR, and TCRdb kept only the in-frame ones, dropping some. The sample includes approximately 140,000 clones, about 51% of them seen just once. Sequenced sample: Tregs from blood. Every receptor here comes from a man in his late teens or twenties in good health. CDR3s include the opening cysteine and the closing phenylalanine or tryptophan. D genes are given only for firm matches. Expanded clones are given a class, and other clones once, few, many or no size at all.

clone size	CDR3 length	V gene	D gene	J gene	CDR3 DNA	CDR3 protein
once	15	TRBV27	TRBD1	TRBJ2-3	TGTGCCACCACACACTGGGACAGGGGTGAAGATACGCAGTATTTT	CATTHWDRGEDTQYF
-	17	TRBV5-1	TRBD2	TRBJ2-5	TGCGCCAGCAGCTTACCGACTAGCGGGGGGTACCAAGAGACCCAGTACTTC	CASSLPTSGGYQETQYF
-	17	TRBV7-2	TRBD2	TRBJ2-5	TGTGCCAGCAGCCGTCCGAGAAGCGGGGGGTTTGGGGAGACCCAGTACTTC	CASSRPRSGGFGETQYF
-	16	TRBV4-2	-	TRBJ2-1	TGTGCCAGCAGCCAAGATCCGGGAATTACCTACAATGAGCAGTTCTTC	CASSQDPGITYNEQFF
-	16	TRBV18	TRBD2	TRBJ2-7	TGTGCCAGCTCACCACCTAGACGGGGGGAGATCTACGAGCAGTACTTC	CASSPPRRGEIYEQYF
-	18	TRBV18	TRBD1	TRBJ2-4	TGTGCCAGCTCACCACCTGGAGGACAGGGTTTAACCAAAAACATTCAGTACTTC	CASSPPGGQGLTKNIQYF
few	15	TRBV30	-	TRBJ1-3	TGTGCCTGGAGTGTGGACAATCCCTCTGGAAACACCATATATTTT	CAWSVDNPSGNTIYF
-	15	TRBV7-2	-	TRBJ2-7	TGTGCCAGCAGCTTAGGGCGTACTAGCAGCTACGAGCAGTACTTC	CASSLGRTSSYEQYF
-	15	TRBV5-6	TRBD2	TRBJ2-1	TGTGCCAGCAGATACACCGGGACTAGCGTCAATGAGCAGTTCTTC	CASRYTGTSVNEQFF
-	15	TRBV28	TRBD1	TRBJ1-5	TGTGCCAGCAGTTTACGGGACAGGGCCAATCAGCCCCAGCATTTT	CASSLRDRANQPQHF
few	15	TRBV5-8	TRBD2	TRBJ2-7	TGTGCCAGCATTCGGGGGGGTTTCCTCCGCTACGAGCAGTACTTC	CASIRGGFLRYEQYF
-	14	TRBV27	-	TRBJ1-5	TGTGCCAGCAGTTCTGATCACAGGTATCGGCCCCAGCATTTT	CASSSDHRYRPQHF
few	16	TRBV7-9	-	TRBJ2-3	TGTGCCAGCAGCTTATTACTAGCCGGTTCAACAGATACGCAGTATTTT	CASSLLLAGSTDTQYF
-	15	TRBV7-9	TRBD1	TRBJ1-1	TGTGCCAGCAGCTTCGTGGGACAGGCGAGAACTGAAGCTTTCTTT	CASSFVGQARTEAFF
-	13	TRBV5-4	TRBD1	TRBJ1-1	TGTGCCAGCAGCTTGTGGGACAGGGCCTCAGCTTTCTTT	CASSLWDRASAFF
-	14	TRBV5-1	-	TRBJ2-7	TGCGCCAGCAGCCCCTCGACAGTCGTCTACGAGCAGTACTTC	CASSPSTVVYEQYF
-	14	TRBV6-5	TRBD1	TRBJ1-2	TGTGCCAGCAGTTCCCGGGACAGGGGGGCTGGCTACACCTTC	CASSSRDRGAGYTF